A selection of T cell receptor beta chains follows, all from one sample in a study of T cells after somatic rescue of genetic block. TCRdb keeps only in-frame clones here, not all; method: immunoSEQ multiplex PCR. The table records 70,000 to 95,000 clones, over 80% of them present only once. Sequences were obtained from peripheral blood mononuclear cells (PBMCs). The receptors stem from a woman younger than 30. CDR3s include the opening cysteine and the closing phenylalanine or tryptophan. A D gene is named only where the DNA matches it firmly. Clone size, where shown, is once, few, many, or a class for clones that have expanded.

size: NA
D: NA
length: 15
J: TRBJ2-1
V: TRBV11-2
DNA: TGTGCCAGCAGCAGAGACGGAGGGCCCTACAATGAGCAGTTCTTC
CDR3: CASSRDGGPYNEQFF

size: NA
D: NA
length: 14
J: TRBJ2-5
V: TRBV7-8
DNA: TGTGCCAGCAGCCCTCCGATCCCTCAAGAGACCCAGTACTTC
CDR3: CASSPPIPQETQYF

size: few
D: NA
length: 13
J: TRBJ1-1
V: TRBV2
DNA: TGTGCCAGCAAGGAGCAGATGAACACTGAAGCTTTCTTT
CDR3: CASKEQMNTEAFF

size: NA
D: NA
length: 14
J: TRBJ2-7
V: TRBV19
DNA: TGTGCCAGTAGTTCGGGCCAGTGGTTCTACGAGCAGTACTTC
CDR3: CASSSGQWFYEQYF

size: NA
D: NA
length: 12
J: TRBJ2-1
V: TRBV28
DNA: TGTGCCAGTGAAGGGCCCTACAATGAGCAGTTCTTC
CDR3: CASEGPYNEQFF

size: NA
D: NA
length: 15
J: TRBJ1-3
V: TRBV6-5
DNA: TGTGCCAGCAGTCCTATCGGGGGCTCTGGAAACACCATATATTTT
CDR3: CASSPIGGSGNTIYF

size: NA
D: NA
length: 14
J: TRBJ1-6
V: TRBV5-1
DNA: TGCGCCAGCAGCTTGGTAGGCCCTAATTCACCCCTCCACTTT
CDR3: CASSLVGPNSPLHF

size: NA
D: TRBD2
length: 15
J: TRBJ2-3
V: TRBV2
DNA: TGTGCCAGCAGACCCCCTCGGACTAGCGGCGGTACGCAGTATTTT
CDR3: CASRPPRTSGGTQYF

size: NA
D: NA
length: 12
J: TRBJ1-5
V: TRBV27
DNA: TGTGCCAGCAGTTTTGGCGGTCAGCCCCAGCATTTT
CDR3: CASSFGGQPQHF

size: NA
D: TRBD2
length: 15
J: TRBJ2-7
V: TRBV28
DNA: TGTGCCAGCAGGTTTGAGGCGGGAGGAACCTACGAGCAGTACTTC
CDR3: CASRFEAGGTYEQYF

size: NA
D: NA
length: 12
J: TRBJ2-1
V: TRBV5-1
DNA: TGCGCCAGCAGCTTGGACGGAAATGAGCAGTTCTTC
CDR3: CASSLDGNEQFF

size: NA
D: NA
length: 15
J: TRBJ2-2
V: TRBV7-3
DNA: TGTGCCAGCAGCCCTCTAGCGAAGGACACCGGGGAGCTGTTTTTT
CDR3: CASSPLAKDTGELFF

size: NA
D: NA
length: 14
J: TRBJ1-3
V: TRBV19
DNA: TGTGCCAGTAGTATAGCAGGGTACGGAAACACCATATATTTT
CDR3: CASSIAGYGNTIYF

size: NA
D: NA
length: 15
J: TRBJ1-1
V: TRBV27
DNA: TGTGCCAGCAGTTTAAATTTGGGAGGGAATACTGAAGCTTTCTTT
CDR3: CASSLNLGGNTEAFF

size: NA
D: TRBD2
length: 13
J: TRBJ2-7
V: TRBV10-2
DNA: TGCGCCCCCTCCCCGCTAGCGGGCAACGAGCAGTACTTC
CDR3: CAPSPLAGNEQYF

size: NA
D: NA
length: 11
J: TRBJ2-1
V: TRBV7-9
DNA: TGTGCCAGCGGTGGCGGCAATGAGCAGTTCTTC
CDR3: CASGGGNEQFF

size: once
D: NA
length: 14
J: TRBJ2-5
V: TRBV29-1
DNA: TGCAGCGTTGGGGGTGGGACGGCCCAAGAGACCCAGTACTTC
CDR3: CSVGGGTAQETQYF

size: NA
D: NA
length: 15
J: TRBJ1-1
V: TRBV27
DNA: TGTGCCACTCCGACAGGACCTCTTCATGACACTGAAGCTTTCTTT
CDR3: CATPTGPLHDTEAFF

size: NA
D: TRBD2
length: 16
J: TRBJ2-1
V: TRBV5-1
DNA: TGCGCCAGCAGTTCTGGACTAGCGGGTCCTTACAATGAGCAGTTCTTC
CDR3: CASSSGLAGPYNEQFF

size: once
D: NA
length: 18
J: TRBJ2-2
V: TRBV1
DNA: TGCACCAGCAGCCAAGATCGTAACCCCGGGCGTATCACCGGGGAGCTGTTTTTT
CDR3: CTSSQDRNPGRITGELFF

size: NA
D: TRBD2
length: 19
J: TRBJ2-1
V: TRBV5-1
DNA: TGCGCCAGCAGCCCGGGACTAGCGGGAGGGCCGGGGGGGAACAATGAGCAGTTCTTC
CDR3: CASSPGLAGGPGGNNEQFF

size: NA
D: NA
length: 14
J: TRBJ1-5
V: TRBV7-9
DNA: TGTGCCAGCAGTTCGGGCCCCGTCAATCAGCCCCAGCATTTT
CDR3: CASSSGPVNQPQHF

size: NA
D: NA
length: 17
J: TRBJ2-3
V: TRBV7-3
DNA: TGTGCCAGCAGCTTAAGCTCCTCAGGGGCCGGGGGAGATACGCAGTATTTT
CDR3: CASSLSSSGAGGDTQYF

size: NA
D: NA
length: 17
J: TRBJ2-2
V: TRBV7-6
DNA: TGTGCCAGCAGCTTAAGGTCGGGCAGGGTGGTTACCGGGGAGCTGTTTTTT
CDR3: CASSLRSGRVVTGELFF

size: NA
D: NA
length: 15
J: TRBJ2-7
V: TRBV7-6
DNA: TGTGCCAGCAGCGCCCTGGTCCCCCCCACCTACGAGCAGTACTTC
CDR3: CASSALVPPTYEQYF

size: NA
D: NA
length: 15
J: TRBJ1-1
V: TRBV6-5
DNA: TGTGCCAGCCGAAGGGGTGCAGGAGGGAACACTGAAGCTTTCTTT
CDR3: CASRRGAGGNTEAFF